This T cell receptor beta chain originates from a study of blood T cell repertoires in COVID-19. As for the study in general: The study drew acute and convalescent COVID-19 samples from the United States, Italy and Spain.

In the study's own analysis: Amplification with reference gene primers provided the estimates of nucleated cell counts. Some clones are missing from TCRdb's copy, which holds only in-frame ones; the method was immunoSEQ multiplex PCR. For V, J and clone size, that table is used; D and trimming come from the DNA. The table lists roughly 21,000 clones, 85% to 90% of them singletons. Germline V lookup: CDR1 SGHRS, CDR2 YFSETQ. V gave up 6 bases and J gave up 6 bases, with 18 bases separating them. The CDR3 loop spans 14 amino acids. Sequencing was done on a sample of peripheral blood. The V and J genes are TRBV5-1 and TRBJ1-2, with no clear D. This TCR was recovered from a man between 65 and 85 years old with active COVID-19. The CDR3 DNA is TGCGCCAGCATGGGCATTGGGAGTGTGGATGGCTACACCTTC. Amino acid sequence: CASMGIGSVDGYTF.